The present entry profiles one T cell receptor (beta chain) with its context. V lost 4 bases and J lost 6; bases outside the gene matches: 4. CDR3 length equals 13 residues. Germline CDR1 SGHTS, CDR2 YDEGEE. The entry originates in a study of T cell changes during pregnancy in multiple sclerosis. Assay: immunoSEQ multiplex PCR; the TCRdb copy retains only in-frame clones and omits some. The repertoire holds about 40,000 clones, 94% seen once, with about 0.32% in the top ten. Material: CD4+ T cells from peripheral blood mononuclear cells, obtained after pregnancy. The sequence was obtained from a female donor with multiple sclerosis, enrolled in a pregnancy study. This chain links TRBV5-8 with TRBJ2-3; 8 nucleotides match TRBD2. DNA for the CDR3: TGTGCCAGCAGCCGGGGGGGGGCGGATACGCAGTATTTT. It translates to CASSRGGADTQYF.